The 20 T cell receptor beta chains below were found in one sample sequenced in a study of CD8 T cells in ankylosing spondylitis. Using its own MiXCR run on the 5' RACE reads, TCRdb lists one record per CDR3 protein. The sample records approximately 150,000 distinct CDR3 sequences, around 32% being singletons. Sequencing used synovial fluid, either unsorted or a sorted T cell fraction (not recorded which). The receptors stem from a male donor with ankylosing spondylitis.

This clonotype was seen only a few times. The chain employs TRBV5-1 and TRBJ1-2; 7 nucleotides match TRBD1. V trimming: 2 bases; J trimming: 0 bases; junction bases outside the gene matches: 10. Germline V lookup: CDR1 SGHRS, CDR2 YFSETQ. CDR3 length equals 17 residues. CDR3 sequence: CASSLAQQGRANYGYTF. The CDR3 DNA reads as TGCGCCAGCAGCTTAGCTCAACAGGGGCGAGCTAACTATGGCTACACCTTC.

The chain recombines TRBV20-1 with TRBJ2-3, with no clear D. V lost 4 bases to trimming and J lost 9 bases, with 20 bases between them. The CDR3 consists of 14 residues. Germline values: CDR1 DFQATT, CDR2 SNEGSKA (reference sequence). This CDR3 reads CSAIVGDNGVTQYF. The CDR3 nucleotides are TGCAGTGCTATCGTAGGAGATAATGGAGTGACGCAGTATTTT.

The CDR3 DNA reads as TGTGCCATCAGTGCGGGCCCTGGGGCCAACGTCCTGACTTTC. Translating it yields CAISAGPGANVLTF. The genes are TRBV10-3 and TRBJ2-6, with no clear D. Germline V gene data show CDR1 as ENHRY and CDR2 as SYGVKD. The V end lost 4 bases, the J end lost 2 bases, and 6 bases lay between the germline ends. The CDR3 covers 14 residues.

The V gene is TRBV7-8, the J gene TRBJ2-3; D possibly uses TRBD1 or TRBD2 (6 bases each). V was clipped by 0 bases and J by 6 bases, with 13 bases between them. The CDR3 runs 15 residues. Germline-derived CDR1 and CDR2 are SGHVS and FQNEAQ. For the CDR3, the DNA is TGTGCCAGCAGCTTAGCCCGGGGGCCTTCTGATACGCAGTATTTT. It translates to CASSLARGPSDTQYF.

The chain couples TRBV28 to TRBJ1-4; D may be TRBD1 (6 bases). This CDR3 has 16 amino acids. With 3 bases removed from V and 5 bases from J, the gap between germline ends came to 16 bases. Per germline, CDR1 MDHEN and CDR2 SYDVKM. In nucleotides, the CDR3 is TGTGCCAGCAGTTTGGCAGGGGCTGGAAAAAATGAAAAACTGTTTTTT. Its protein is CASSLAGAGKNEKLFF.

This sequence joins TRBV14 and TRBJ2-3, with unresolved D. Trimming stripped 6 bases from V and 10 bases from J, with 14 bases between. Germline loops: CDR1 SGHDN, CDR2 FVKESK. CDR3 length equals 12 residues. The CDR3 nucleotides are TGTGCCAGCAGTCCAGACGGACCGCCGCAGTATTTT. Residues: CASSPDGPPQYF.

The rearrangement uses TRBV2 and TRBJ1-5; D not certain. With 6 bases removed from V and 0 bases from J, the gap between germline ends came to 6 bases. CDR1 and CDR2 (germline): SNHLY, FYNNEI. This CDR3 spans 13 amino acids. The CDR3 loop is CASRSYSNQPQHF. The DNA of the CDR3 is TGTGCCAGCAGATCCTATAGCAATCAGCCCCAGCATTTT.

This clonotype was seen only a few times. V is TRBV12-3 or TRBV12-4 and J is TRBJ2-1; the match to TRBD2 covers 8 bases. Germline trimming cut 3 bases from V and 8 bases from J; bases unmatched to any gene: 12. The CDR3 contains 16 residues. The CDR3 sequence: CASSFRSSGSFDEQFF. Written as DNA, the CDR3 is TGTGCCAGCAGTTTTAGGTCGAGCGGGAGTTTCGATGAGCAGTTCTTC.

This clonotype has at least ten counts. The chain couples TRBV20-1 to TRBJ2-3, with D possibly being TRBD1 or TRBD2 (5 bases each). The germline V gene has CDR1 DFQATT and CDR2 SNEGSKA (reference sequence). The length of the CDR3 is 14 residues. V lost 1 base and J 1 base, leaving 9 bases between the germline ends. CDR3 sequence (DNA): TGCAGTGCTAGAGTGTGGGACCGCACAGATACGCAGTATTTT. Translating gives CSARVWDRTDTQYF.

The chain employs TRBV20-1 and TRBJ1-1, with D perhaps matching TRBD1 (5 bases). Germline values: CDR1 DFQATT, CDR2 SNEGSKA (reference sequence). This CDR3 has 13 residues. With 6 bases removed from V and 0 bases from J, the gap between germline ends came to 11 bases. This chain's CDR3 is CSAPRGVNTEAFF. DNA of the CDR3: TGCAGTGCCCCAAGGGGCGTGAACACTGAAGCTTTCTTT.

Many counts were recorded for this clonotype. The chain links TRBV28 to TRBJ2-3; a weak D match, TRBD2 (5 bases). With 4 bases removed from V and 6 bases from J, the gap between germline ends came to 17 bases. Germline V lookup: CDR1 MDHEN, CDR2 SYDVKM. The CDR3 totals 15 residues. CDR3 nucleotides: TGTGCCAGCAGTTCCCCCGCCGCGGGTAGGGATACGCAGTATTTT. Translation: CASSSPAAGRDTQYF.

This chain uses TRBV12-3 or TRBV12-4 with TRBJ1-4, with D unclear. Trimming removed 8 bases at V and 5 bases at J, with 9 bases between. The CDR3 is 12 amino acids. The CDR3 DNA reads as TGTGCCAGCGGGCGGAGAAATGAAAAACTGTTTTTT. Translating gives CASGRRNEKLFF.

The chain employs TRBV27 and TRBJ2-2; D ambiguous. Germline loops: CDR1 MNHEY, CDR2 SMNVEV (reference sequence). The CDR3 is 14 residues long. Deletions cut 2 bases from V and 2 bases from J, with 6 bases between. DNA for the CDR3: TGTGCCAGCAGTTTAAGGGATAACACCGGGGAGCTGTTTTTT. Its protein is CASSLRDNTGELFF.

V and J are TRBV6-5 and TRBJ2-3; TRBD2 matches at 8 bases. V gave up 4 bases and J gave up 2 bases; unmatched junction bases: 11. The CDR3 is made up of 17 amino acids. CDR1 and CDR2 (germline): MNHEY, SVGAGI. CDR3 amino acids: CASSSTLIAGPTDTQYF. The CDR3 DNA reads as TGTGCCAGCAGTTCCACACTCATAGCGGGACCCACAGATACGCAGTATTTT.

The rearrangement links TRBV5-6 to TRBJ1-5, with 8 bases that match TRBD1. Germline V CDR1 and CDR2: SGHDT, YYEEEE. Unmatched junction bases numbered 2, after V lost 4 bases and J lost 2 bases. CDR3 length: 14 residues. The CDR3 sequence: CASSGRGRNQPQHF. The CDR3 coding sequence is TGTGCCAGCAGCGGCAGGGGGCGCAATCAGCCCCAGCATTTT.

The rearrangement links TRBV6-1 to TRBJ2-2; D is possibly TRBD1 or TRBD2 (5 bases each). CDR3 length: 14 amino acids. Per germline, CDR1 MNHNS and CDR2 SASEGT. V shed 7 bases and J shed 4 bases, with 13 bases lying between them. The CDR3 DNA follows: TGTGCCAGCAAACGGGACCCCTCCACCGGGGAGCTGTTTTTT. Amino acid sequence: CASKRDPSTGELFF.

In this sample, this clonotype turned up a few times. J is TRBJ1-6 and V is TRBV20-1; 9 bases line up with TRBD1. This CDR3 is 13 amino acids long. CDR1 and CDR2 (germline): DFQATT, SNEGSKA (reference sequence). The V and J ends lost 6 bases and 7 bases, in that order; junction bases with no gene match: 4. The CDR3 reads CSAPTGGNSPLHF. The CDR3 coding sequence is TGCAGTGCGCCGACAGGGGGAAATTCACCCCTCCACTTT.

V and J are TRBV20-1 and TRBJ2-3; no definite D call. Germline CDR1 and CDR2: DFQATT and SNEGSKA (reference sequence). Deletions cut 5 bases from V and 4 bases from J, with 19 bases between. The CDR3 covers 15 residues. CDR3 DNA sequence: TGCAGTGCTGTTCTACGGGCTCTCGGAGCAGATACGCAGTATTTT. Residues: CSAVLRALGADTQYF.

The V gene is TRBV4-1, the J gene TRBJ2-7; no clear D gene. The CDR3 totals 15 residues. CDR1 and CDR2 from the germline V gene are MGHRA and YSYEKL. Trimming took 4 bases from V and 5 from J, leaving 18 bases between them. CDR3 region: CASSRSVLTRHEQYF. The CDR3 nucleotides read TGCGCCAGCAGCCGATCGGTTCTGACCCGCCACGAGCAGTACTTC.

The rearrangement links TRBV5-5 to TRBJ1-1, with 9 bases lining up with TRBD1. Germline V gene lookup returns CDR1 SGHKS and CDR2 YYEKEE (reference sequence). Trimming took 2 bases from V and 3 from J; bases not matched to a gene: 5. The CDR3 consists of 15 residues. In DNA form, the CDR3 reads TGTGCCAGCAGCTTCTGGGACAGGGAGCACACTGAAGCTTTCTTT. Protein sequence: CASSFWDREHTEAFF.